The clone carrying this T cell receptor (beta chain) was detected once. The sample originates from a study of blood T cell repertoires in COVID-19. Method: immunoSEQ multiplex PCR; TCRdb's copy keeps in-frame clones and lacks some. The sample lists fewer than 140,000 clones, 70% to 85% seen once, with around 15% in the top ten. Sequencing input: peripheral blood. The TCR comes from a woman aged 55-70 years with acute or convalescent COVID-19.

The CDR3: CASSDLTTSGTNTGELFF. The CDR3 region has the DNA TGTGCCAGCAGTGACCTTACGACTAGCGGGACGAACACCGGGGAGCTGTTTTTT. V usage is TRBV2 and J usage is TRBJ2-2; 11 bases match TRBD2. CDR1 and CDR2 from the germline V gene are SNHLY and FYNNEI. This CDR3 contains 18 residues. Trimming at V came to 3 bases and at J to 0 bases, leaving 6 bases not matched to a gene.